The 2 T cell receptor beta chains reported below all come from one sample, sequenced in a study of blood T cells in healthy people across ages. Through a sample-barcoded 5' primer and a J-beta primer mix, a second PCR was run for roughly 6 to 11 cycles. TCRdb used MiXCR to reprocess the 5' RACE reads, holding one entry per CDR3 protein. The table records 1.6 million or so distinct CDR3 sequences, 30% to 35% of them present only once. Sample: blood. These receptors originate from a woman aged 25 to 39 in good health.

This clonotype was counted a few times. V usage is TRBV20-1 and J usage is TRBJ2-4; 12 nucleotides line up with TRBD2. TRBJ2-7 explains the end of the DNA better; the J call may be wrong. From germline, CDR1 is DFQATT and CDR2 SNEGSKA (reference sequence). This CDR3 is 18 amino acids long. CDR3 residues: CSAIPPGASGGALYEQYF. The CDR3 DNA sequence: TGCAGTGCGATCCCTCCGGGGGCTAGCGGGGGGGCCCTCTACGAGCAGTACTTC.

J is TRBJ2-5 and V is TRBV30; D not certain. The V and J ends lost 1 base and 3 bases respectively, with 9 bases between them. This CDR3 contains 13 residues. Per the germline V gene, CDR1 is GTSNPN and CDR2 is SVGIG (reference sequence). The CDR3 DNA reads TGTGCCTGGAGTGGAACCAGGAAAGAGACCCAGTACTTC. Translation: CAWSGTRKETQYF.